These 18 T cell receptor beta chains originate from one sample sequenced in a study of T cell responses to AZD1222 COVID-19 vaccine. Profiling relied on immunoSEQ multiplex PCR, and the TCRdb table lists in-frame clones only, not all of them. The sample contains about 110,000 clones, around 83% of which appear only once. The source was peripheral blood, collected on day 0 of AZD1222 vaccination. The receptors were sampled from an adult in good health.

The chain uses TRBV7-6 and TRBJ1-4, with 10 bases aligning to TRBD1. Per germline, CDR1 SGHVS and CDR2 FNYEAQ. Trimming cost V 4 bases and J 8 bases; bases outside gene matches: 4. The CDR3 covers 14 residues. CDR3 protein: CASSSGTGEEKLFF. CDR3 nucleotide sequence: TGTGCCAGCAGCTCAGGGACAGGGGAAGAAAAACTGTTTTTT.

CDR3 loop: CASSSGGQGNNDGYTF. Written as DNA, the CDR3 is TGTGCCAGCAGTTCGGGAGGACAGGGAAACAACGATGGCTACACCTTC. This rearrangement joins TRBV6-5 to TRBJ1-2, with 8 bases lining up with TRBD1. CDR1 is MNHEY, CDR2 SVGAGI, per germline. The CDR3 contains 16 residues. The V gene end was trimmed by 4 bases and the J gene end by 6 bases; junction bases not matched to a gene: 13.

This chain links TRBV6-2 or TRBV6-3 with TRBJ2-7; D is unresolved. From germline, CDR1 is MNHEY and CDR2 SVGEGT. V lost 2 bases to trimming and J lost 5 bases, with 4 bases between them. This CDR3 has 11 residues. CDR3 nucleotides: TGTGCCAGCAGTTACGGACACGAGCAGTACTTC. Translation gives CASSYGHEQYF.

The CDR3 reads CASSPLYREQFF. The CDR3 DNA reads as TGTGCCAGCAGCCCCCTTTATCGGGAGCAGTTCTTC. The J gene is TRBJ2-1, the V gene TRBV11-2; D uncertain. Looked up from germline, CDR1 is SGHAT and CDR2 is FQNNGV. The CDR3 sequence is 12 residues long. The V end lost 5 bases, the J end lost 10 bases, and 12 bases lay between the germline ends. Combining the CDR3 with reference TRBV11-2 and TRBJ2-1 gives the whole variable domain EAGVAQSPRYKIIEKRQSVAFWCNPISGHATLYWYQQILGQGPKLLIQFQNNGVVDDSQLPKDRFSAERLKGVDSTLKIQPAKLEDSAVYLCASSPLYREQFFGPGTRLTVL.

CDR3 bases: TGCGCCAGCAGCTGGGCCCGGGACAGGGGGCGTTTTGCAACTAATGAAAAACTGTTTTTT. Translated: CASSWARDRGRFATNEKLFF. This sequence joins TRBV5-1 and TRBJ1-4; 12 nucleotides match TRBD1. This CDR3 region has 20 residues. Germline V gives CDR1 SGHRS, CDR2 YFSETQ. The junction had 12 bases not matched to a gene; V was cut back by 3 bases and J by 0 bases.

The V gene is TRBV2, the J gene TRBJ1-5; the match to TRBD1 covers 8 bases. V was pared by 3 bases and J by 10 bases, with 11 bases of the junction left unmatched. CDR1 SNHLY and CDR2 FYNNEI come from the germline V gene. The CDR3 extends over 15 amino acids. The CDR3 protein is CASSDLGQGVSPQHF. The CDR3 DNA reads TGTGCCAGCAGTGACCTCGGACAGGGCGTTAGTCCCCAGCATTTT.

The chain has TRBV27 and TRBJ1-4; 12 nucleotides line up with TRBD1. CDR3 length equals 18 residues. V lost 6 bases, J lost 3 bases, and 11 bases stayed unmatched. Looked up from germline, CDR1 is MNHEY and CDR2 is SMNVEV (reference sequence). CDR3 residues: CASSSGTGGNLANEKLFF. The CDR3 region has the DNA TGTGCCAGCAGCTCCGGGACAGGGGGCAATCTAGCTAATGAAAAACTGTTTTTT.

The V gene is TRBV7-8, the J gene TRBJ1-1; the D is unclear. CDR1 and CDR2 (germline): SGHVS, FQNEAQ. The CDR3 runs 13 residues. V gave up 7 bases and J gave up 5 bases, with 14 bases separating them. The CDR3 nucleotides read TGTGCCAGCACCCTATACCCTAGAACTGAAGCTTTCTTT. This sequence encodes CASTLYPRTEAFF.

The chain couples TRBV5-4 to TRBJ2-7, with D perhaps TRBD2 (6 bases). The V gene's germline CDR1 is SGHNT and CDR2 YYREEE (reference sequence). CDR3 size: 14 residues. V lost 3 bases and J 2 bases, leaving 12 bases between the germline ends. CDR3 protein: CASSSDPGAYEQYF. CDR3 nucleotide sequence: TGTGCCAGCAGCTCGGACCCGGGGGCCTACGAGCAGTACTTC.

The V gene is TRBV9, the J gene TRBJ2-3; 11 bases map to TRBD2. Trimming removed 1 base from V and 7 bases from J; junction bases left unmatched: 11. CDR3 size: 17 residues. Germline values: CDR1 SGDLS, CDR2 YYNGEE. This CDR3 reads CASSVRPSGGPGNTQYF. CDR3 bases: TGTGCCAGCAGCGTAAGGCCTAGCGGGGGGCCGGGAAATACGCAGTATTTT.

The chain recombines TRBV18 with TRBJ2-1, with TRBD2 matching 9 bases. The CDR3 is made up of 17 amino acids. Germline V gene sequence: CDR1 KGHSH, CDR2 LQKENI. With 8 bases clipped from V and 7 bases from J, the junction kept 18 bases outside the gene matches. The CDR3 DNA reads as TGTGCCAGCACCCCAAGCAACCCGGGACTAGCTGAAAATGAGCAGTTCTTC. Its translation is CASTPSNPGLAENEQFF.

The rearrangement uses TRBV28 and TRBJ1-2; D ambiguous. This CDR3 region has 16 residues. Per germline, CDR1 MDHEN and CDR2 SYDVKM. The V and J ends lost 6 bases and 3 bases respectively, with 20 bases between them. DNA for the CDR3: TGTGCCAGCAGCCAGAGTAGTGTTGGCAAGGACTATGGCTACACCTTC. It codes for CASSQSSVGKDYGYTF.

The V gene is TRBV2, the J gene TRBJ1-2, with D possibly matching TRBD1 (5 bases). Germline V gene data show CDR1 as SNHLY and CDR2 as FYNNEI. The CDR3 has 14 amino acids. Trimming removed 7 bases at V and 2 bases at J, with 14 bases between. The CDR3 nucleotides are TGTGCCAGCATCATCCAGGGCACCAACTATGGCTACACCTTC. Its translation: CASIIQGTNYGYTF.

The genes are TRBV7-9 and TRBJ2-3, with D tentatively TRBD1 or TRBD2 (5 bases each). Germline assignment: CDR1 SEHNR and CDR2 FQNEAQ (reference sequence). The CDR3 consists of 13 residues. Trimming removed 5 bases from V and 6 bases from J, with 12 bases in between. CDR3 bases: TGTGCCAGCAGCACCCCAGGGACCGATACGCAGTATTTT. Protein product: CASSTPGTDTQYF.

The rearrangement joins TRBV11-2 to TRBJ2-7; TRBD2 is a possible D gene (5 bases). CDR1 is SGHAT, CDR2 FQNNGV, per germline. V dropped 5 bases and J dropped 2 bases, with 16 bases sitting between them. The CDR3 contains 15 residues. In DNA form, the CDR3 reads TGTGCCAGCAGCGTCACCGGGAAAAGGGCCTACGAGCAGTACTTC. Translating gives CASSVTGKRAYEQYF.

The genes are TRBV6-5 and TRBJ1-4; D uncertain. CDR3 length: 15 residues. Germline CDR1 reads MNHEY; CDR2 reads SVGAGI. Deletions cut 2 bases from V and 4 bases from J, with 11 bases between. CDR3 nucleotide sequence: TGTGCCAGCAGTTACAGTGGGTTCGGTAATGAAAAACTGTTTTTT. Amino acid sequence: CASSYSGFGNEKLFF.

This rearrangement joins TRBV5-1 to TRBJ2-2; TRBD1 might be the D (7 bases). CDR3 length: 16 amino acids. Germline lookup yields CDR1 SGHRS and CDR2 YFSETQ. V dropped 4 bases and J dropped 2 bases, with 15 bases sitting between them. The CDR3 coding sequence is TGCGCCAGCAGCCCCGCGGGACAGTTAAACACCGGGGAGCTGTTTTTT. Its protein is CASSPAGQLNTGELFF.

This sequence joins TRBV13 and TRBJ1-5, with 11 bases that match TRBD1. V was clipped by 4 bases and J by 2 bases; unmatched bases: 1. Germline CDR1 and CDR2: PRHDT and FYEKMQ (reference sequence). The CDR3 is 15 residues long. DNA of the CDR3: TGTGCCAGCAGCTCGGGACAGGGGGGCAATCAGCCCCAGCATTTT. This codes for CASSSGQGGNQPQHF.